The clone carrying this T cell receptor (beta chain) appeared many times. Between the trimmed V and J ends, which lost 2 bases and 0 bases, there was a span of 8 bases. CDR1 is SQVTM, CDR2 ANQGSEA, per germline. CDR3 size: 13 residues. From the 5' RACE reads, TCRdb called clonotypes with MiXCR, one entry per CDR3 protein. Of about 140,000 distinct CDR3 sequences in the sample, roughly 4.1% were seen once. The data are from a study of human T cells and chemical hapten exposure. Total RNA was extracted from unfractionated whole blood. The chain joins TRBV29-1 to TRBJ2-7, with D unclear. The origin of this receptor is a female donor in good health. The CDR3 here is CSVELQTSYEQYF. In DNA, the CDR3 is TGCAGCGTTGAACTACAGACCTCCTACGAGCAGTACTTC.